The 30 T cell receptor beta chains below were found in one sample sequenced in a study of spatial heterogeneity in lung cancer. From the 5' RACE reads, TCRdb called clonotypes with MiXCR, one entry per CDR3 protein. The sample records over a thousand distinct CDR3 sequences, around 29% being singletons. For these TCRs, the target antigens are not known. Time point specified: sample taken at primary tumor resection. Whole-study findings and limits: How many expanded intratumoral alpha and beta TCRs were present tracked the tumor mutation count, which was a count of nonsynonymous mutations.

Here the sequenced sample was lung tumor tissue, taken at surgery. The receptor set was obtained from a male donor with early-stage non-small cell lung cancer.

Regarding this clonotype: Since it is a stray read in a library aimed at alpha chains, this beta chain has a size that is not meaningful. The chain uses TRBV7-9 and TRBJ2-2; D unresolved. Germline assignment: CDR1 SEHNR and CDR2 FQNEAQ (reference sequence). V shed 10 bases and J shed 0 bases, with 12 bases lying between them. The length of the CDR3 is 14 residues. CDR3 residues: CANKPQANTGELFF. The CDR3 DNA sequence: TGTGCCAACAAGCCACAAGCGAACACCGGGGAGCTGTTTTTT.

In regard to this clonotype: As an off-target read in a library built for alpha chains, this beta chain has a frequency of little significance. The chain couples TRBV2 to TRBJ2-7; 13 bases agree with TRBD2. In germline, CDR1 is SNHLY, CDR2 FYNNEI. With 4 bases clipped from V and 13 bases from J, the junction kept 7 bases outside the gene matches. This CDR3 is built from 13 residues. CDR3 coding DNA: TGTGCCAGCAGTGCGACTAGCGGGGGGCACCCCTACTTC. As protein: CASSATSGGHPYF. The entire variable domain, with the rest obtained from reference TRBV2 and TRBJ2-7, is as follows: EPEVTQTPSHQVTQMGQEVILRCVPISNHLYFYWYRQILGQKVEFLVSFYNNEISEKSEIFDDQFSVERPDGSNFTLKIRSTKLEDSAMYFCASSATSGGHPYFGPGTRLTVT.

Only a few counts were recorded for this clonotype. This beta chain slipped into a library made for alpha chains as a stray read, so its size is not meaningful. The chain joins TRBV28 to TRBJ2-1; D is unresolved. The V and J ends lost 5 bases and 1 base respectively, with 15 bases between them. From germline, CDR1 is MDHEN and CDR2 SYDVKM. The CDR3 length is 16 residues. The CDR3 bases are TGTGCCAGCAGTCCACTGTGGGGTGGGTCCTACAATGAGCAGTTCTTC. This encodes CASSPLWGGSYNEQFF.

Comment on this clonotype: Being off target in a library aimed at alpha chains, this beta chain has a size of little meaning. CDR3 in amino acids: CASRPMNNEKLFF. In nucleotides, the CDR3 is TGCGCCAGCAGGCCGATGAATAATGAAAAACTGTTTTTT. This chain uses TRBV5-1 with TRBJ1-4; D gene ambiguous. This CDR3 comprises 13 residues. The germline V gene encodes CDR1 SGHRS and CDR2 YFSETQ. V dropped 5 bases and J dropped 4 bases, with 9 bases sitting between them.

As regards this clonotype: Within a library made for alpha chains, this beta chain is off target, and its count is uninformative. The chain carries TRBV6-1 and TRBJ2-3; weak D call: TRBD1 (5 bases). CDR3 length equals 13 residues. Germline V gene sequence: CDR1 MNHNS, CDR2 SASEGT. The V end lost 6 bases, the J end lost 0 bases, and 7 bases lay between the germline ends. CDR3 loop: CASRGASTDTQYF. In nucleotides, the CDR3 is TGTGCCAGCAGAGGGGCCAGCACAGATACGCAGTATTTT.

This clonotype was counted only a few times. Since it is a stray read in a library aimed at alpha chains, this beta chain has a size that is not meaningful. CDR3 residues: CASSPRGEFNEQYF. The CDR3 coding sequence is TGTGCCAGCAGCCCGAGGGGAGAGTTTAACGAGCAGTACTTC. The rearrangement uses TRBV9 and TRBJ2-7; perhaps D is TRBD1 or TRBD2 (5 bases each). CDR1 and CDR2 (germline): SGDLS, YYNGEE. The CDR3 loop spans 14 amino acids. The V gene lost 4 bases and the J gene lost 5 bases, with 16 bases spanning the gap.

Turning to this clonotype: Germline is not matched at one junction end, which may reflect a read error. This beta chain turned up in a library designed for alpha chains; as an off-target read, its abundance says little. CDR3 in amino acids: CASGFQETQYF. CDR3 nucleotide sequence: TGCGCCAGCGGCTTCCAAGAGACCCAGTACTTC. The rearrangement links TRBV5-1 to TRBJ2-5; D is unresolved. The CDR3 has 11 residues. From germline, CDR1 is SGHRS and CDR2 YFSETQ.

On this clonotype itself: This beta chain is an unintended read in a library built for alpha chains; its size means little. CDR3 coding DNA: TGCAGCGCCACCCCAGGATCTGGGGCCAACGTCCTGACTTTC. It translates to CSATPGSGANVLTF. V and J are TRBV29-1 and TRBJ2-6, with D unclear. Germline V gene data show CDR1 as SQVTM and CDR2 as ANQGSEA. The CDR3 sequence is 14 residues long. V gave up 7 bases and J gave up 1 base, with 11 bases separating them.

About this clonotype: Being off target in a library aimed at alpha chains, this beta chain has a size of little meaning. This rearrangement joins TRBV27 to TRBJ2-1; the D is unclear. The germline V gene has CDR1 MNHEY and CDR2 SMNVEV (reference sequence). V was trimmed by 6 bases and J by 4 bases, leaving 10 bases between them. This CDR3 contains 13 residues. The DNA of the CDR3 is TGTGCCAGCAGAAGACTGAATTACAATGAGCAGTTCTTC. It yields the protein CASRRLNYNEQFF.

As to this clonotype: The library was prepared for alpha chains; this beta chain is a stray read, so its frequency means little. The chain joins TRBV30 to TRBJ2-1; 9 bases agree with TRBD2. Germline V CDR1 and CDR2: GTSNPN, SVGIG (reference sequence). The CDR3 is 16 residues long. After removal of 8 bases from V and 7 bases from J, the junction contained 18 bases not matched to a gene. As DNA, the CDR3 is TGTGCCGGACTACCAGGGGCTAGCGGGATATTAAATGAGCAGTTCTTC. Protein product: CAGLPGASGILNEQFF.

Remarks on this clonotype: A much larger clone lies a single base off, so this may be a read error. Being off target in a library aimed at alpha chains, this beta chain has a size of little meaning. The chain links TRBV6-2 or TRBV6-3 to TRBJ2-1; 7 nucleotides match TRBD1. Looked up from germline, CDR1 is MNHEY and CDR2 is SVGEGT. CDR3 size: 15 residues. Here the CDR3 reads CASNTFTGVRNEQIF. Here the CDR3 DNA reads TGTGCCAGCAATACCTTTACAGGGGTCAGGAATGAGCAGATCTTC.

This clonotype came up a few times. This beta chain represents an off-target read in a library built for alpha chains; its size is of limited meaning. This chain connects TRBV20-1 to TRBJ2-3; D is unclear. CDR1 DFQATT and CDR2 SNEGSKA come from the germline V gene (reference sequence). V was clipped by 1 base and J by 4 bases, with 18 bases between them. CDR3 length: 16 residues. The CDR3 DNA reads TGCAGTGCTAGAGGCGCCGGGTGGAGTGGGTCAGATACGCAGTATTTT. It specifies CSARGAGWSGSDTQYF.

Concerning this clonotype itself: This beta chain lies outside the target of a library built for alpha chains; its clone size means little. The CDR3 nucleotides read TGTGCCAGCACGAGGGGGACTAGCGTCAATGAGCAGTTCTTC. As protein: CASTRGTSVNEQFF. The chain combines TRBV6-1 with TRBJ2-1; 10 nucleotides match TRBD2. V was pared by 7 bases and J by 6 bases, with 6 bases of the junction left unmatched. The germline V gene encodes CDR1 MNHNS and CDR2 SASEGT. The CDR3 runs 14 residues.

Worth noting for this clonotype: This beta chain was picked up by a library intended for alpha chains and is off target, so its count carries little meaning. The chain links TRBV28 to TRBJ2-1; D call uncertain. The CDR3 is made up of 11 amino acids. The ends were cut back, 5 bases at V and 7 bases at J, with 6 bases in the middle. Germline V CDR1 and CDR2: MDHEN, SYDVKM. The CDR3 DNA reads as TGTGCCAGCAGTCGGGTTAATGAGCAGTTCTTC. Its translation: CASSRVNEQFF.

In regard to this clonotype: The library was designed around alpha chains, so this beta chain is a stray read whose abundance carries little weight. The chain joins TRBV20-1 to TRBJ2-5; possibly TRBD2 for D (5 bases). This CDR3 contains 14 residues. The V gene lost 4 bases and the J gene lost 5 bases, with 17 bases spanning the gap. CDR1 is DFQATT and CDR2 is SNEGSKA in the germline V gene (reference sequence). This CDR3 reads CSAISRAAGETQYF. The CDR3 coding sequence is TGCAGTGCTATTTCCCGGGCCGCGGGTGAGACCCAGTACTTC.

Judged by abundance, this clonotype is large. This beta chain is off target for a library built for alpha chains, so its abundance means little. The chain recombines TRBV29-1 with TRBJ2-5; D perhaps matches TRBD1 (5 bases). Trimming removed 8 bases from V and 1 base from J, with 11 bases in between. Germline V gene data show CDR1 as SQVTM and CDR2 as ANQGSEA. The CDR3 contains 12 residues. CDR3 sequence (DNA): TGCAGCTCCTGGCAGGGCCAAGAGACCCAGTACTTC. Its protein product is CSSWQGQETQYF.

This clonotype was detected a few times. For a library built for alpha chains, this beta chain is a stray read; little rests on its size. V is TRBV6-1 and J is TRBJ2-2; no reliable D call. Germline V gene lookup returns CDR1 MNHNS and CDR2 SASEGT. This CDR3 is built from 14 residues. The V and J ends lost 6 bases and 0 bases respectively, with 8 bases between them. This CDR3 is CASSGISNTGELFF. DNA for the CDR3: TGTGCCAGCAGCGGCATATCGAACACCGGGGAGCTGTTTTTT.

Worth noting for this clonotype: Just one base apart from a much larger clone, this may be a read error. This beta chain is off target for a library built for alpha chains, so its abundance means little. The gene calls are TRBV6-5 and TRBJ2-7; D is possibly TRBD1 (5 bases). The CDR3 length is 14 residues. In germline, CDR1 is MNHEY, CDR2 SVGAGI. CDR3 sequence: CASSPRQSSYGQYF. Written as DNA, the CDR3 is TGTGCCAGCAGCCCCCGACAGAGCTCCTACGGGCAGTACTTC.

In this sample, this clonotype turned up a few times. This beta chain is an off-target read within a library intended for alpha chains, so its frequency means little. The CDR3 bases are TGTGCCTGGGGATCAAACTACAATGAGCAGTTCTTC. This encodes CAWGSNYNEQFF. The V and J genes are TRBV30 and TRBJ2-1; no definite D call. Germline V gene sequence: CDR1 GTSNPN, CDR2 SVGIG (reference sequence). Trimming stripped 5 bases from V and 3 bases from J, with 8 bases between. The CDR3 runs to 12 residues.

This clonotype is labeled as large. Because the library targeted alpha chains, this beta chain is an off-target read whose size means little. The rearrangement links TRBV2 to TRBJ2-7; TRBD1 might be the D (5 bases). The germline V gene encodes CDR1 SNHLY and CDR2 FYNNEI. Trimming took off 6 bases at V and 6 bases at J, with 18 bases between the two ends. This CDR3 has 14 residues. The CDR3 DNA reads as TGTGCCAGCAGAGGAGCAGGGCGCGGATCCGAGCAGTACTTC. Translating it yields CASRGAGRGSEQYF.

This clonotype has more than one count but fewer than ten. Since the library was made to target alpha chains, this beta chain is a stray read and its abundance is not meaningful. The V gene is TRBV5-1, the J gene TRBJ2-1; 10 bases align to TRBD2. Looked up from germline, CDR1 is SGHRS and CDR2 is YFSETQ. J was trimmed by 3 bases and V by 1 base; bases with no gene match: 4. This CDR3 is 16 amino acids long. The CDR3 loop is CASSLLGTSDYNEQFF. The CDR3 DNA is TGCGCCAGCAGCTTGCTAGGGACTAGCGACTACAATGAGCAGTTCTTC. The entire variable domain, with the rest obtained from reference TRBV5-1 and TRBJ2-1, is as follows: KAGVTQTPRYLIKTRGQQVTLSCSPISGHRSVSWYQQTPGQGLQFLFEYFSETQRNKGNFPGRFSGRQFSNSRSEMNVSTLELGDSALYLCASSLLGTSDYNEQFFGPGTRLTVL.

Only a few counts were recorded for this clonotype. Being off target in a library aimed at alpha chains, this beta chain has a size of little meaning. J is TRBJ2-7 and V is TRBV5-5; TRBD1 aligns across 8 bases. The ends lost 0 bases at V and 6 bases at J; junction bases unmatched: 5. The CDR3 loop spans 14 amino acids. Germline lookup yields CDR1 SGHKS and CDR2 YYEKEE (reference sequence). The CDR3 reads CASSLGTGGIEQYF. CDR3 DNA: TGTGCCAGCAGCTTGGGAACAGGGGGTATCGAGCAGTACTTC.

By share of the sample, this clonotype is large. With the library built for alpha chains, this beta chain is off target and its frequency is not meaningful. The chain couples TRBV20-1 to TRBJ2-5, with 7 bases identical to TRBD1. V trimming: 4 bases; J trimming: 2 bases; junction bases outside the gene matches: 4. CDR3 length: 13 residues. Germline CDR1 DFQATT, CDR2 SNEGSKA (reference sequence). This chain's CDR3 is CSAKGDRQETQYF. For the CDR3, the DNA is TGCAGTGCTAAGGGGGACAGACAAGAGACCCAGTACTTC.

In the case of this clonotype: The library was built for alpha chains, so this beta chain is an off-target read and its size means little. The CDR3 reads CASSRRGLENIQYF. CDR3 DNA: TGTGCCAGCAGCCGAAGGGGGCTCGAAAACATTCAGTACTTC. V and J are TRBV3-1 and TRBJ2-4; 7 bases map to TRBD1. CDR1 and CDR2 from the germline V gene are LGHDT and YNNKEL (reference sequence). J was trimmed by 5 bases and V by 4 bases; bases with no gene match: 5. The CDR3 consists of 14 residues.

This clonotype turned up a few times. With the library built for alpha chains, this beta chain is off target and its frequency is not meaningful. The CDR3 region has the DNA TGCAGTGCCGAGAGAGAAAAACTGTTTTTT. Amino acid sequence: CSAEREKLFF. The chain uses TRBV20-1 and TRBJ1-4; unclear D gene. There are 10 residues in the CDR3. V lost 6 bases to trimming and J lost 8 bases, with 7 bases between them. In germline, CDR1 is DFQATT, CDR2 SNEGSKA (reference sequence).

Note on this clonotype: Since it is a stray read in a library aimed at alpha chains, this beta chain has a size that is not meaningful. The genes are TRBV7-2 and TRBJ2-5, with 7 bases matching TRBD1. Germline V gene sequence: CDR1 SGHTA, CDR2 FQGNSA. Trimming removed 5 bases from V and 3 bases from J; junction bases left unmatched: 6. The CDR3 has 14 residues. In nucleotides, the CDR3 is TGTGCCAGCAGCCTTAACCAGGGGGAAGAGACCCAGTACTTC. Encoded protein: CASSLNQGEETQYF. Full variable domain (outside the CDR3, taken from reference TRBV7-2 and TRBJ2-5): GAGVSQSPSNKVTEKGKDVELRCDPISGHTALYWYRQSLGQGLEFLIYFQGNSAPDKSGLPSDRFSAERTGGSVSTLTIQRTQQEDSAVYLCASSLNQGEETQYFGPGTRLLVL.

This clonotype showed up just a few times. This beta chain is a stray sequence in a library constructed for alpha chains; its clone size is not meaningful. The chain carries TRBV29-1 and TRBJ2-5; 7 bases fit TRBD2. Germline V lookup: CDR1 SQVTM, CDR2 ANQGSEA. V dropped 7 bases and J dropped 4; count of bases not matched to a gene: 12. CDR3 length: 14 amino acids. The DNA of the CDR3 is TGCAGCGCAAAGAGAGGCGGGGGTGCAGAGACCCAGTACTTC. Its translation: CSAKRGGGAETQYF.

Details on this clonotype: This beta chain is off target for a library built for alpha chains, so its abundance means little. The chain joins TRBV7-9 to TRBJ2-3; D gene ambiguous. The CDR3 has 15 amino acids. Germline assignment: CDR1 SEHNR and CDR2 FQNEAQ (reference sequence). V was clipped by 5 bases and J by 1 base, with 13 bases between them. CDR3 in amino acids: CASSLTGLGTDTQYF. CDR3 coding DNA: TGTGCCAGCAGCCTAACTGGGTTGGGCACAGATACGCAGTATTTT.

This clonotype was counted a few times. The library was designed around alpha chains, so this beta chain is a stray read whose abundance carries little weight. The rearrangement joins TRBV6-2 or TRBV6-3 to TRBJ2-6; D is unclear. The CDR3 is 13 amino acids. Germline V CDR1 and CDR2: MNHEY, SVGEGT. Deletions cut 3 bases from V and 1 base from J, with 1 base between. The CDR3 loop is CASSYSGANVLTF. Here the CDR3 DNA reads TGTGCCAGCAGTTATTCTGGGGCCAACGTCCTGACTTTC.

This clonotype was counted only a few times. Within a library made for alpha chains, this beta chain is off target, and its count is uninformative. CDR3 nucleotides: TGTGCCAGCAGTGAGCAGGGGGCAGATACGCAGTATTTT. As protein: CASSEQGADTQYF. The V gene is TRBV2, the J gene TRBJ2-3; 7 bases are shared with TRBD1. The V segment lost 3 bases and the J segment 4 bases; nucleotides outside the gene matches: 1. The CDR3 is made up of 13 amino acids. Germline CDR1 and CDR2: SNHLY and FYNNEI.